This is a list of T cell receptor beta chains from one sample in a study of blood T cells in healthy people across ages. TCRdb called the 5' RACE reads again in MiXCR, with one record for every CDR3 protein. This table has about a million distinct CDR3 sequences, around 46% appearing once. Sequencing input: blood. Receptors were obtained from a man in his thirties or forties in good health. The CDR3 runs from the conserved cysteine through the conserved F or W. Each record gives: D gene, clone size, V gene, J gene, CDR3 DNA, CDR3 protein. D genes are given only for firm matches. Not every row has a clone size; where given, it reads once, few, many or a size class.

TRBD2	.	TRBV20-1	TRBJ2-7	TGCAGTGTCTCATTAGCGGGGATTGCCCAGTACTTC	CSVSLAGIAQYF
.	.	TRBV6-5	TRBJ2-3	TGTGCCAGCGGGGGTGGGGGACCCCTCACAGATACGCAGTATTTT	CASGGGGPLTDTQYF
.	.	TRBV3-1	TRBJ2-2	TGTGCCAGCGGCCGGGAAAACACCGGGGAGCTGTTTTTT	CASGRENTGELFF
.	.	TRBV14	TRBJ2-1	TGTGCCAGCAGCCCTCTAACGGGGAGCTCCTACAATGAGCAGTTCTTC	CASSPLTGSSYNEQFF
TRBD1	.	TRBV9	TRBJ1-6	TGTGCCAGCAGCGCCAGGGGGCTTAATTCACCCCTCCACTTT	CASSARGLNSPLHF
.	.	TRBV29-1	TRBJ1-1	TGCAGCGTTGAGGCACCCCGGGTAAGGAACACTGAAGCTTTCTTT	CSVEAPRVRNTEAFF
TRBD1	few	TRBV10-3	TRBJ2-7	TGTGCCATCAGTAGACAGGGAATCGTCTACGAGCAGTACTTC	CAISRQGIVYEQYF
TRBD1	.	TRBV6-2/TRBV6-3	TRBJ2-7	TGTGCCAGCAGTTCAAGGACAGGGGGAGGATACGAGCAGTACTTC	CASSSRTGGGYEQYF
.	few	TRBV20-1	TRBJ2-7	TGCAGTGCTAGGGCCAGTACCTACGAGCAGTACTTC	CSARASTYEQYF
.	few	TRBV29-1	TRBJ2-7	TGCAGCGTTCTTAATCCGGGACATCTCGAGCAGTACTTC	CSVLNPGHLEQYF
TRBD1	.	TRBV6-1	TRBJ2-5	TGTGCCAGCCGGGACAGGGGGGTTCAAGAGACCCAGTACTTC	CASRDRGVQETQYF
.	few	TRBV24-1	TRBJ2-1	TGTGCCACCAGTGACTCTGGACCCTACAATGAGCAGTTCTTC	CATSDSGPYNEQFF